This is a list of T cell receptor beta chains from one sample in a study of spatial heterogeneity in lung cancer. Using its own MiXCR run on the 5' RACE reads, TCRdb lists one record per CDR3 protein. The table lists 10,000 or so distinct CDR3 sequences, approximately 8.2% of them singletons. Sequenced here: lung tumor tissue, sampled at surgery. The source of these receptors is a male donor with early-stage non-small cell lung cancer. Both conserved end residues are part of each CDR3.

v_call,cdr3_aa
TRBV29-1,CSVEGSASGTSYEQYF
TRBV5-8,CASSLQGRGGDQPQHF
TRBV25-1,CASSPQANTGELFF
TRBV2,CASRGSVSTFF
TRBV27,CASKYPTEAFF
TRBV2,CASSEAGTMQTQYF
TRBV2,CATSRRDSYEQYF
TRBV29-1,CSVEEETQYF
TRBV9,CASSAQGRPNQPQHF
TRBV12-3/TRBV12-4,CASSLIGAPGNEKLFF
TRBV7-9,CASSLGLAGVNEQFF
TRBV20-1,CSARLAGGDRDEQFF
TRBV12-3/TRBV12-4,CASSLNRNTGELFF
TRBV20-1,CSASGLAEGADTQYF
TRBV14,CASSHRTGRETQYF
TRBV7-2,CASSLMTGNSPLHF
TRBV5-6,CASSLAWTGGEQETQYF
TRBV6-5,CASSYSTPGVADTQYF
TRBV20-1,CSASPNYGYTF
TRBV4-2,CASSQEVAASTGELFF
TRBV30,CACAGTGADTQYF
TRBV27,CASTSFEEQPNYGYTF
TRBV18,CASSLYGGDVNEQYF
TRBV3-1,CASSQKRWGTQYF
TRBV5-1,CASGGTSSSYEQYF
TRBV5-4,CASSLRTGSGTPYEQYF
TRBV9,CASSPQGQPGETQYF
TRBV7-2,CASSLIGDTGELFF
TRBV20-1,CSAYGAQDTEAFF
TRBV2,CASSDSYSNQPQHF
TRBV7-2,CASSLDRGYNEQFF
TRBV10-3,CASTGGTNTGELFF
TRBV20-1,CSALGLVGANVLTF
TRBV7-9,CASRTAVTEAFF